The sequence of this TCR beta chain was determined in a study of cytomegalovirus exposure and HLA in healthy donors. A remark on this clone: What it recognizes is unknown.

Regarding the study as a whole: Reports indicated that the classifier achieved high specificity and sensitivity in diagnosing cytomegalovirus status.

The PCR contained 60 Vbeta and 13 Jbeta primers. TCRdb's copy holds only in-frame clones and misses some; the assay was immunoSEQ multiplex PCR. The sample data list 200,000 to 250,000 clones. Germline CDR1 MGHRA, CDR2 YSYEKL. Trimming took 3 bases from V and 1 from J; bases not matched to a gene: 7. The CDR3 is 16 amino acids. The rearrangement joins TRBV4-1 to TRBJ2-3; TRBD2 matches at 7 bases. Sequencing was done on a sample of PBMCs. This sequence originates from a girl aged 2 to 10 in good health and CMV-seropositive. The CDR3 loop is CASSHPRESRTDTQYF. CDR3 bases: TGCGCCAGCAGCCATCCGCGGGAGAGCCGCACAGATACGCAGTATTTT.